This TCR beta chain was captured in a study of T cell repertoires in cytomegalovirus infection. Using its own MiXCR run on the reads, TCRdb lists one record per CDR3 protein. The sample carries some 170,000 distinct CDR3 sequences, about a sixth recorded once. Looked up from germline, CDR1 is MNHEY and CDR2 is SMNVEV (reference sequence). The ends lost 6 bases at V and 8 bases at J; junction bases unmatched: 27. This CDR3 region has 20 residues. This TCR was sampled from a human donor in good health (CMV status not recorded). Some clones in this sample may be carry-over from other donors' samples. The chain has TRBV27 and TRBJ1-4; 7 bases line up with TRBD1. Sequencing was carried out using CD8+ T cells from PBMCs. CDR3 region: CASRGGVYRGFPPESEKLFF. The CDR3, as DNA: TGTGCCAGCAGGGGAGGGGTATACAGGGGATTCCCCCCCGAGAGCGAAAAACTGTTTTTT. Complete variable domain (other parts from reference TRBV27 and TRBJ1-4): EAQVTQNPRYLITVTGKKLTVTCSQNMNHEYMSWYRQDPGLGLRQIYYSMNVEVTDKGDVPEGYKVSRKEKRNFPLILESPSPNQTSLYFCASRGGVYRGFPPESEKLFFGSGTQLSVL.